The clone carrying this TCR beta chain was recorded at least ten times. MiXCR, run by TCRdb on the 5' RACE reads, gives a single entry per CDR3 protein. The sample consists of approximately 690,000 distinct CDR3 sequences, over 5% of them appearing once. This sample is drawn from a study of identical twins. Sequencing was carried out using naive T cells sorted from blood. The receptor was isolated from a man aged 18 to 30 in good health.

The CDR3 nucleotides are TGTGCCAGCAGTACACTAGCGGGTCCCTACAATGAGCAGTTCTTC. Its protein product is CASSTLAGPYNEQFF. This chain uses TRBV27 with TRBJ2-1; 9 nucleotides match TRBD2. Trimming took 5 bases from V and 2 from J; bases not matched to a gene: 4. The CDR3 runs 15 residues. Germline V lookup: CDR1 MNHEY, CDR2 SMNVEV (reference sequence).